The source of this TCR beta chain is a study of regulatory dendritic cells for organ transplantation. Memory T cells were CD45RO+, naive were CD45RA+, sorted by FACS. The assay was immunoSEQ multiplex PCR, and TCRdb's table has in-frame clones only and misses some. The table lists about 30,000 clones, roughly 80% of them singletons. The CDR3 length is 15 residues. CDR1 and CDR2 from the germline V gene are SNHLY and FYNNEI. V shed 4 bases and J 5 bases; nucleotides not matched to a gene: 10. This clone has more than one count but fewer than ten. The sample was naive CD4+ T cells from blood. The subset is: CD45RA+ naive T cells. This receptor was identified in a human donor in good health. The gene calls are TRBV2 and TRBJ2-5; 7 bases match TRBD1. The CDR3 sequence is CASSVRDSERETQYF. DNA of the CDR3: TGTGCCAGCAGTGTACGGGACAGCGAACGGGAGACCCAGTACTTC.